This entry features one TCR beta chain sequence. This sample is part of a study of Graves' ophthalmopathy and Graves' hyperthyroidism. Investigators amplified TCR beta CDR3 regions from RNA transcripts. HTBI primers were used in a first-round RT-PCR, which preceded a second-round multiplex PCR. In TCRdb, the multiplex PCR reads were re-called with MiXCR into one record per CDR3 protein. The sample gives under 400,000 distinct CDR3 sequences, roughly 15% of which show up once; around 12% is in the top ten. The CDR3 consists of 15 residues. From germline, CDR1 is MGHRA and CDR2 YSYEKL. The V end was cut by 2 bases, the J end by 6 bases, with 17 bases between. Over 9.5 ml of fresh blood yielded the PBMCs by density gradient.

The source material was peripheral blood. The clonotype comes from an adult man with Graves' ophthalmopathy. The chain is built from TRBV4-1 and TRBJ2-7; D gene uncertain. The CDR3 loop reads CASSQSDTKRGEQYF. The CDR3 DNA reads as TGCGCCAGCAGCCAATCCGACACGAAAAGAGGCGAGCAGTACTTC.